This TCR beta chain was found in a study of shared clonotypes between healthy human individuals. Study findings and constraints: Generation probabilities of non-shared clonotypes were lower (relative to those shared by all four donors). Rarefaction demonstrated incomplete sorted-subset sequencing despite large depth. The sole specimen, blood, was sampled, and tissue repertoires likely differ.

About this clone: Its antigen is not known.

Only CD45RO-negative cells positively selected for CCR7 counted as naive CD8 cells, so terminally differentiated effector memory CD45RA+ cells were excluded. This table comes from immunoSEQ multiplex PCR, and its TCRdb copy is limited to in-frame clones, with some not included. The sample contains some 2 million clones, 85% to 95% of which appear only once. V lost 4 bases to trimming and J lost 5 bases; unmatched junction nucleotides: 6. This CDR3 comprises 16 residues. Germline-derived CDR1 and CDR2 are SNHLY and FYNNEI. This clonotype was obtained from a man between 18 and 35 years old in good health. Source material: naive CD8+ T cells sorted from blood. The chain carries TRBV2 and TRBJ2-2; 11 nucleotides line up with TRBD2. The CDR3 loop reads CASSVLAGDNTGELFF. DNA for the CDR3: TGTGCCAGCAGTGTACTAGCGGGAGATAATACCGGGGAGCTGTTTTTT. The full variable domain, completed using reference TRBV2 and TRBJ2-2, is EPEVTQTPSHQVTQMGQEVILRCVPISNHLYFYWYRQILGQKVEFLVSFYNNEISEKSEIFDDQFSVERPDGSNFTLKIRSTKLEDSAMYFCASSVLAGDNTGELFFGEGSRLTVL.